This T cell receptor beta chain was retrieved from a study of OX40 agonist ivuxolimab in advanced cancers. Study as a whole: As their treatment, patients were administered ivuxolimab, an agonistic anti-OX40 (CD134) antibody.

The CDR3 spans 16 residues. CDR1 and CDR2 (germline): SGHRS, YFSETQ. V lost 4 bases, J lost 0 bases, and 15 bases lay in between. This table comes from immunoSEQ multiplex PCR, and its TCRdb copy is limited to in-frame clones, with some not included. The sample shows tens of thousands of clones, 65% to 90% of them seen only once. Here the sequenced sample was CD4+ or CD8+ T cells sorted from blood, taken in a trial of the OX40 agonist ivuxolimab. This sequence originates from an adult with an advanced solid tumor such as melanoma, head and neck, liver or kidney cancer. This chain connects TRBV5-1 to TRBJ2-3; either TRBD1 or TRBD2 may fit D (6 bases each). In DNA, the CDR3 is TGCGCCAGCAGCCTCGGTGGGGGGCTTAGCACAGATACGCAGTATTTT. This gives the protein CASSLGGGLSTDTQYF.